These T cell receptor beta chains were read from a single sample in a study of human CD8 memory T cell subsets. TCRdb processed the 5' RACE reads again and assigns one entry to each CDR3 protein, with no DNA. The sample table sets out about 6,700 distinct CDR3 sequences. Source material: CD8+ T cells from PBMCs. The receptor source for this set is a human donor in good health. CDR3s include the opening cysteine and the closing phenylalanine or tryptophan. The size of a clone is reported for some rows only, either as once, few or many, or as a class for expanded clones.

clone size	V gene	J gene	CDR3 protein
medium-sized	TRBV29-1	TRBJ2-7	CSVEGGSSEDYEQYF
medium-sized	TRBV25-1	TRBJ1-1	CASSELEQPDEAFF
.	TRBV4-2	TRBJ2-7	CASSHRGLKYEQYF
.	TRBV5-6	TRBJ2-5	CASSFGTAQETQYF
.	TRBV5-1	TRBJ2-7	CASSPTGFNSAHEQYF
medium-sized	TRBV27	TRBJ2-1	CASSLTSSLNEQFF
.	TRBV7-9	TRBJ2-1	CASSPALNRGEQFF
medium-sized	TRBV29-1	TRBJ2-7	CSVEGSTYEQYF
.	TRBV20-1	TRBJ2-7	CSASVTGPYEQYF
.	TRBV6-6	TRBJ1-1	CASTLTNMNTEAFF
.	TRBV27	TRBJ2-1	CASSSRTSGSDLEFF
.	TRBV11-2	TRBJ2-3	CASSLGPRGGGPKRDTQYF
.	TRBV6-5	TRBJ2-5	CASSSGVQETQYF
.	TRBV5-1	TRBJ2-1	CASSLGEGTYNEQFF
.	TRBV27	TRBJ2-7	CASGAGVYYEQYF
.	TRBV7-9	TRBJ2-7	CASSFGRGLDEQYF
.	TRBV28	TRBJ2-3	CASSFTGGDPATQYF
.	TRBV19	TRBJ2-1	CASSIKGLAVYNEQFF
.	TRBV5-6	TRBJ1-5	CASSLATGNQPQHF
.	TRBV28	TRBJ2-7	CASSSSGRLYEQYF
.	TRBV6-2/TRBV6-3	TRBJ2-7	CASSYEQNSYEQYF
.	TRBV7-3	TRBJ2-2	CASSPHWTGGTGELFF
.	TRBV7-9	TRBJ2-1	CASSFILGATEQFF
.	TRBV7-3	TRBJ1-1	CASSPGQGAAEAFF
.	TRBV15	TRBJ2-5	CATSRVGWEKYQETQYF
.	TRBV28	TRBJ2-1	CASHGTSSYNEQFF
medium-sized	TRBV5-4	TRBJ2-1	CASSTGLNEQFF
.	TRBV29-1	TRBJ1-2	CSVGAGPSYGYTF
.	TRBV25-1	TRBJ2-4	CASSAGEGLNIQYF
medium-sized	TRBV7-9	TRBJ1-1	CASSLASTGAEAFF
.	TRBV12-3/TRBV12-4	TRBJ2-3	CASSLLLAGSSTDTQYF
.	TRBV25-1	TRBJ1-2	CASSAGTGEGGYTF
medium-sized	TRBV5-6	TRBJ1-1	CASSFWSDSRAFF
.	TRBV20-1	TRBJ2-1	CSARDRSAVDPFYNEQFF
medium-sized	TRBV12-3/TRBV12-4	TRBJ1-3	CASSYPAGPGNTIYF
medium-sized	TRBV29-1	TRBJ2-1	CSVPGRAEYNEQFF
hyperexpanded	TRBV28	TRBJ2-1	CASSLAREGYNEQFF
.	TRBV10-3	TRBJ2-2	CAISEVEGGAGELFF
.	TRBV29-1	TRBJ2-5	CSVVASRQETQYF
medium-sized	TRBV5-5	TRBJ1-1	CASSLAPGARVGAFF
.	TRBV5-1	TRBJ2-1	CASSFRLDPYNEQFF
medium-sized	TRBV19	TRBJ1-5	CASSISGYSNQPQHF
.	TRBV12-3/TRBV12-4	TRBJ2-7	CASSWDHGRLYEQYF
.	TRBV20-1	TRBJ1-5	CSASPGRGLGNQPQHF
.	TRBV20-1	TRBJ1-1	CSVRVGTEAFF
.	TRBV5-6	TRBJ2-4	CASSLSAGKNIQYF
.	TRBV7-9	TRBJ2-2	CASSLRQLAANTGELFF
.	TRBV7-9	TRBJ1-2	CASSFPNGPDNYGYTF
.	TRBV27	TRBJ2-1	CASSFGGPGNEQFF